This is a list of T cell receptor beta chains from one sample in a study of radiation and T cells in renal cell carcinoma. Assay: immunoSEQ multiplex PCR; the TCRdb copy retains only in-frame clones and omits some. This sample has 40,000 to 60,000 clones, with 75% to 85% found just once. The source material was blood, sampled from a patient whose treatment included radiotherapy and nephrectomy. Receptors originate from an older woman with renal cell carcinoma. Both conserved end residues are part of each CDR3. Fields, in order: CDR3 length, V gene, J gene, CDR3 protein.

>15|TRBV18|TRBJ1-4
CASSPPQGLGEKLFF
>13|TRBV5-4|TRBJ1-2
CASSWDRSYGYTF
>14|TRBV9|TRBJ2-1
CASSVGVGGSEQFF
>14|TRBV27|TRBJ1-5
CASSPGDLNQPQHF
>14|TRBV7-2|TRBJ1-3
CASSSPGAGNTIYF
>13|TRBV5-3|TRBJ2-7
CARSGSGSYEQYF
>11|TRBV6-5|TRBJ2-7
CASSWDYEQYF
>17|TRBV4-2|TRBJ2-7
CASSQEKASGRAYEQYF
>14|TRBV2|TRBJ2-7
CASSRDRGSGEQYF
>13|TRBV27|TRBJ2-7
CASSFSGGGEQYF
>16|TRBV6-5|TRBJ2-7
CASSYSTTGGPSEQYF
>16|TRBV5-1|TRBJ1-1
CASSLAVTGYNTEAFF
>14|TRBV19|TRBJ1-1
CASIKQGVNTEAFF
>13|TRBV5-4|TRBJ1-2
CASSLVDNYGYTF
>12|TRBV7-2|TRBJ1-5
CASSLMGQPQHF
>16|TRBV5-4|TRBJ1-1
CATKLGGAIVNTEAFF
>11|TRBV7-9|TRBJ2-7
CASSRRGEQYF
>14|TRBV4-3|TRBJ2-3
CASSHDVTGDTQYF
>13|TRBV10-3|TRBJ2-6
CAGAPAGANVLTF
>16|TRBV25-1|TRBJ1-3
CASSPTDWSSGNTIYF
>14|TRBV30|TRBJ1-3
CAWSVLAAGNTIYF
>13|TRBV29-1|TRBJ1-1
CSVELQENTEAFF
>15|TRBV4-3|TRBJ2-7
CASSQGSGRRHEQYF
>16|TRBV11-2|TRBJ1-3
CASNALTGGSGNTIYF
>17|TRBV27|TRBJ1-6
CASRPFPGQGLFSPLHF
>14|TRBV5-4|TRBJ1-5
CASSAQGSNQPQHF
>14|TRBV27|TRBJ1-6
CASSLVRDNSPLHF
>18|TRBV9|TRBJ2-3
CASSVGTPQGIGTDTQYF
>14|TRBV6-6|TRBJ2-7
CASSPGGHSYEQYF
>14|TRBV7-3|TRBJ2-1
CASSPPTNLNEQFF
>14|TRBV5-1|TRBJ1-4
CASSLEATGEKLFF
>13|TRBV5-5|TRBJ2-7
CASSFRQPGEQYF
>12|TRBV7-7|TRBJ2-5
CASGHQQETQYF
>11|TRBV19|TRBJ2-5
CATADTGTQYF
>16|TRBV5-1|TRBJ1-4
CASSAGTGGTNEKLFF
>15|TRBV6-1|TRBJ2-7
CASSEGHTSSYEQYF
>11|TRBV19|TRBJ2-1
CASRAYNEQFF
>15|TRBV9|TRBJ1-4
CASSTTGDQFEKLFF
>16|TRBV23-1|TRBJ1-3
CASSRGVADPGNTIYF
>15|TRBV7-9|TRBJ2-7
CASSLGQGTSYEQYF
>14|TRBV19|TRBJ2-7
CASSIAYGRGEQYF
>15|TRBV15|TRBJ2-2
CATSRSGGNTGELFF
>16|TRBV5-6|TRBJ2-3
CASSLGGAAQGDTQYF
>19|TRBV7-9|TRBJ2-1
CASSSTTSGAPSSYNEQFF
>15|TRBV27|TRBJ1-1
CASSLNSGMNTEAFF
>15|TRBV6-5|TRBJ2-6
CASSTLTSGANVLTF
>17|TRBV7-2|TRBJ2-7
CASSAGISGGSSYEQYF
>13|TRBV7-9|TRBJ2-3
CASGSGAVDTQYF
>14|TRBV14|TRBJ2-7
CASSRGQGTYEQYF
>13|TRBV2|TRBJ2-5
CASRAGRQETQYF
>13|TRBV7-2|TRBJ2-3
CASSFGRADTQYF
>14|TRBV6-6|TRBJ1-4
CASRKTGVAGALFF
>12|TRBV30|TRBJ1-5
CAWSGGGGPQHF
>13|TRBV6-5|TRBJ2-2
CASSYTGTGELFF